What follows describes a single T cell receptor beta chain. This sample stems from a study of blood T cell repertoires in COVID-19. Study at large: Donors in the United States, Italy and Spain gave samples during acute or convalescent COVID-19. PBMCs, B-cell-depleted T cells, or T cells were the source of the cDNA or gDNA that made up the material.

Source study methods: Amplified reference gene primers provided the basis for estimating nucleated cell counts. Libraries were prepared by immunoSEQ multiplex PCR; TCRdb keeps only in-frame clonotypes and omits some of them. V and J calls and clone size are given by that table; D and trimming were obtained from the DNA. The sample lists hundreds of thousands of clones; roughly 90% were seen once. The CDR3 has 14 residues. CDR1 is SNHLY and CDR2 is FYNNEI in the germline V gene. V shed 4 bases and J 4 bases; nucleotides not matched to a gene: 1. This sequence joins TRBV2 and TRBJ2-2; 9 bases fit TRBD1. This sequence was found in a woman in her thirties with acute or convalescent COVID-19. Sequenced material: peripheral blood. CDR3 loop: CASSGQGGTGELFF. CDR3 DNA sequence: TGTGCCAGCAGTGGACAGGGGGGCACCGGGGAGCTGTTTTTT.